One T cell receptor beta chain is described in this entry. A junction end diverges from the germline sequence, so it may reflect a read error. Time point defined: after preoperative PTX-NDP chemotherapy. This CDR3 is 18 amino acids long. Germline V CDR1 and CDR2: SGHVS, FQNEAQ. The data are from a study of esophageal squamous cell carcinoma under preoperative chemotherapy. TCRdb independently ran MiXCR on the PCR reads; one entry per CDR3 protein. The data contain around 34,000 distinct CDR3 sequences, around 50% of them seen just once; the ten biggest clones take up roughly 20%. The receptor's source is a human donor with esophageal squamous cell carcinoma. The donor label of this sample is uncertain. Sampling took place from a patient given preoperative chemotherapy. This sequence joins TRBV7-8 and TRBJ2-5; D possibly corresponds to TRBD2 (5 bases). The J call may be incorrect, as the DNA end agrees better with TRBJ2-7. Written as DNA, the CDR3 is TGTGTCAGCAGCAAAGGACCGCATCAGACGGGAAAGGCCTACGAGCAGTACTTC. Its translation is CVSSKGPHQTGKAYEQYF.